This T cell receptor (beta chain) was sequenced in a study of technical replicates of blood from a handful of donors (dated by TCRdb to about 2017). As concerns this clone: The target of this receptor is not known. Base quality data are lacking; no much larger clone is found one base away.

Library generation was performed with the immunoSEQ multiplex PCR assay. This is the immuneACCESS table as TCRdb keeps it, with only in-frame sequences that have V and J called. A part of the clones is gone; compared with another copy, unresolved V genes explain less than half, and the rest is unexplained. This sample gives around 76,000 clones in total; 75% to 95% of them show up just once. Of the sample, 0.27% is held by the ten largest clones. The germline V gene yields KGHSH for CDR1 and LQKENI for CDR2. V is cut by 5 bases and J by 1 base, and the space between the germline ends is 14 bases. The CDR3 measures 15 amino acids from cysteine to phenylalanine. Left in the record is the CDR3 DNA by itself, 45 bases read in frame from the first base.

The specimen sequenced was T cells isolated from PBMCs. The sequence derives from a human donor in good health. The V and J genes are TRBV18 and TRBJ1-1, with no D gene named confidently. The CDR3 reads CASSAYERGNTEAFF. The bases read TGTGCCAGCTCAGCATATGAACGGGGGAACACTGAAGCTTTCTTT.